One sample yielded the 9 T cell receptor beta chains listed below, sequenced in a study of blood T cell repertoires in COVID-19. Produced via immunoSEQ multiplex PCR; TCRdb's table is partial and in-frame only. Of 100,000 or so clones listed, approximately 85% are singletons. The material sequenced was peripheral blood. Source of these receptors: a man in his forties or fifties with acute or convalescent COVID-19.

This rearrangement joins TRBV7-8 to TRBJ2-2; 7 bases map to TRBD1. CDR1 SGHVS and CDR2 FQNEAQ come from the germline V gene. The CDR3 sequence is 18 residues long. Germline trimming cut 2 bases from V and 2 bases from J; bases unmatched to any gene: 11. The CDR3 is CASSLYSLQGPNTGELFF. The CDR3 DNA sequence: TGTGCCAGCAGCTTATATTCTCTACAGGGGCCCAACACCGGGGAGCTGTTTTTT.

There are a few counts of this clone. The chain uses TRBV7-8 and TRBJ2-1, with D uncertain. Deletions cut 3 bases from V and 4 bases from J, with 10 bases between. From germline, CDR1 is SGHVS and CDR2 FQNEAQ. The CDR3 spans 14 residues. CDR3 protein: CASSFLDFYNEQFF. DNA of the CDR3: TGTGCCAGCAGCTTCCTAGACTTTTACAATGAGCAGTTCTTC.

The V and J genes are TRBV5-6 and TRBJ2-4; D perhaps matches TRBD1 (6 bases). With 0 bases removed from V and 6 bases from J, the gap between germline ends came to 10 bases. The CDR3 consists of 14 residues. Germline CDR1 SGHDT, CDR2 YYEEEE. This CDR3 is CASSLGRGGNIQYF. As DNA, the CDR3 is TGTGCCAGCAGCTTGGGGCGAGGGGGAAACATTCAGTACTTC.

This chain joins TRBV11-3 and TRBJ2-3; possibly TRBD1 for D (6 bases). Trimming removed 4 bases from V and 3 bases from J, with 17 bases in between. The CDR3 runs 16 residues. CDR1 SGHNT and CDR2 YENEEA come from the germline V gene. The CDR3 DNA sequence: TGTGCCAGCAGCTCCGGGCTACAGGGTAGAACAGATACGCAGTATTTT. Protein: CASSSGLQGRTDTQYF.

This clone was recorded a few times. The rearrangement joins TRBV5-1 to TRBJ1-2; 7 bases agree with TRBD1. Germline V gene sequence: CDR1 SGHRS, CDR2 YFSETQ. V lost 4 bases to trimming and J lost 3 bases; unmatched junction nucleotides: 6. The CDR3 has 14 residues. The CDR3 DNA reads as TGCGCCAGCAGCGCGAGCGGACAGGACTATGGCTACACCTTC. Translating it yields CASSASGQDYGYTF.

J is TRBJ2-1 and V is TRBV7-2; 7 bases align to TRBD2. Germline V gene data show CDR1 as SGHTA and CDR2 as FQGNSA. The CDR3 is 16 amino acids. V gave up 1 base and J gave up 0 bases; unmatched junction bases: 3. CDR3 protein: CASSLVGGSSYNEQFF. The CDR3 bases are TGTGCCAGCAGCTTAGTCGGGGGGAGCTCCTACAATGAGCAGTTCTTC.

This CDR3 is CASRAGSPSGYTF. For the CDR3, the DNA is TGCGCCAGCAGGGCAGGGTCCCCCTCTGGCTACACCTTC. This chain connects TRBV10-2 to TRBJ1-2, with TRBD1 as a possible D gene (5 bases). The CDR3 covers 13 residues. Per germline, CDR1 WSHSY and CDR2 SAAADI. V was cut by 6 bases and J by 7 bases, with 15 bases left in between.

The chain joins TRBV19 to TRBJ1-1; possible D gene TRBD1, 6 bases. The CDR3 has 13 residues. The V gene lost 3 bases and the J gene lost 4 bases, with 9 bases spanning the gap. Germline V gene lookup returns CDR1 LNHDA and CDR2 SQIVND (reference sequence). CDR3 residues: CASSMQGSTEAFF. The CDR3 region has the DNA TGTGCCAGTAGTATGCAGGGGAGCACTGAAGCTTTCTTT.

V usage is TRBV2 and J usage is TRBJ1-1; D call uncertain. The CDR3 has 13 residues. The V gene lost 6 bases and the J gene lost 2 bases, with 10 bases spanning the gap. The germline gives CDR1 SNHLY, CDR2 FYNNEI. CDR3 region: CASSNRENTEAFF. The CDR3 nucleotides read TGTGCCAGCAGCAACAGAGAAAACACTGAAGCTTTCTTT.